A selection of T cell receptor beta chains follows, all from one sample in a study of T cells in Graves' hyperthyroidism and ophthalmopathy. MiXCR, run by TCRdb on the multiplex PCR reads, gives a single entry per CDR3 protein. The sample holds approximately 590,000 distinct CDR3 sequences, about 45% seen once. The material sequenced was peripheral blood or thyroid tissue (not recorded which). The receptors originated from a woman younger than 35 with Graves' hyperthyroidism. CDR3s include the opening cysteine and the closing phenylalanine or tryptophan. Fields, in order: D gene, clone size, V gene, J gene, CDR3 DNA, CDR3 protein. The D gene is left open where the match is weak. Expanded clones are given a class, and other clones once, few, many or no size at all.

D: .; size: .; V: TRBV7-2; J: TRBJ2-7; DNA: TGTGCCAGCAGCCAAAAGCGGGCGAGCTCCTACGAGCAGTACTTC; CDR3: CASSQKRASSYEQYF
D: .; size: many; V: TRBV24-1; J: TRBJ2-5; DNA: TGTGCCACCAGTGATCACAAAGAGACCCAGTACTTC; CDR3: CATSDHKETQYF
D: .; size: few; V: TRBV7-8; J: TRBJ1-1; DNA: TGTGCCAGCAGCTTAGTTCTCCGAGCCCACACTGAAGCTTTCTTT; CDR3: CASSLVLRAHTEAFF
D: TRBD2; size: .; V: TRBV7-2; J: TRBJ2-1; DNA: TGTGCCAGCGCGGAGACTAGCGGATACAATGAGCAGTTCTTC; CDR3: CASAETSGYNEQFF
D: TRBD1; size: .; V: TRBV6-4; J: TRBJ1-4; DNA: TGTGCCAGCAGTGAGGCGGGGACAGGACAATTTTTT; CDR3: CASSEAGTGQFF
D: .; size: few; V: TRBV10-3; J: TRBJ1-1; DNA: TGTGCCAGCAGTCCCCCACAAGCACTGAACACTGAAGCTTTCTTT; CDR3: CASSPPQALNTEAFF
D: .; size: .; V: TRBV10-3; J: TRBJ1-2; DNA: TGTGCCAGCAGTGAGTCGGAAATCTATGGCTACACCTTC; CDR3: CASSESEIYGYTF
D: .; size: many; V: TRBV20-1; J: TRBJ1-2; DNA: TGCAGTGCTATCCGGGATGGCTACACCTTC; CDR3: CSAIRDGYTF
D: .; size: .; V: TRBV15; J: TRBJ1-5; DNA: TGTGCCACCAGCAAAGATGGCGGGGGAACGTTTGAGGATCAGCCCCAGCATTTT; CDR3: CATSKDGGGTFEDQPQHF
D: .; size: few; V: TRBV5-1; J: TRBJ2-2; DNA: TGCGCCAGCAGCCATAGCAGGGAGCTGTTTTTT; CDR3: CASSHSRELFF
D: .; size: few; V: TRBV19; J: TRBJ1-2; DNA: TGTGCCAGTAGCGGTGGGGGCCCGTACTATGGCTACACCTTC; CDR3: CASSGGGPYYGYTF
D: .; size: few; V: TRBV7-9; J: TRBJ1-4; DNA: TGTGCCAGCAGCTACGGGACGACCGGGCCAAATGAAAAACTGTTTTTT; CDR3: CASSYGTTGPNEKLFF
D: .; size: many; V: TRBV12-3/TRBV12-4; J: TRBJ1-6; DNA: TGTGCCAGCAGTGATACAGGGACACCCCTCCACTTT; CDR3: CASSDTGTPLHF
D: .; size: many; V: TRBV9; J: TRBJ1-5; DNA: TGTGCCAGCAGCGTAGCTGTAGTCTTGGCCGATCAGCCCCAGCATTTT; CDR3: CASSVAVVLADQPQHF
D: TRBD1; size: .; V: TRBV2; J: TRBJ1-1; DNA: TGTGCCAGCACCTTGACAGGGGCGGTGAACACTGAAGCTTTCTTT; CDR3: CASTLTGAVNTEAFF
D: TRBD2; size: many; V: TRBV2; J: TRBJ2-1; DNA: TGTGCCAGCTCCGGGACTAGCGGCCTCTACAATGAGCAGTTCTTC; CDR3: CASSGTSGLYNEQFF
D: .; size: many; V: TRBV10-3; J: TRBJ1-3; DNA: TGTGCCATCCAAGAGGCTGGAAACACCATATATTTT; CDR3: CAIQEAGNTIYF
D: .; size: .; V: TRBV10-3; J: TRBJ1-5; DNA: TGTGCCATCAGTGTTTGGGGCCAGCCCCAGCATTTT; CDR3: CAISVWGQPQHF
D: TRBD1; size: .; V: TRBV2; J: TRBJ1-1; DNA: TGTGCCAGCAGTTACCTGGGACAGGGGTTTTCAAACACTGAAGCTTTCTTT; CDR3: CASSYLGQGFSNTEAFF
D: TRBD2; size: many; V: TRBV7-2; J: TRBJ2-7; DNA: TGTGCCAGCAGCCTCAGCGGGAGTCCCAACTACGAGCAGTACTTC; CDR3: CASSLSGSPNYEQYF
D: TRBD1; size: .; V: TRBV12-3/TRBV12-4; J: TRBJ1-2; DNA: TGTGCCAGCAGTCGGACAGGCGATAACTATGGCTACACCTTC; CDR3: CASSRTGDNYGYTF
D: TRBD1; size: once; V: TRBV5-6; J: TRBJ1-1; DNA: TGTGCCAGCAGGGACAGGGCCCCGACGAACACTGAAGCTTTCTTT; CDR3: CASRDRAPTNTEAFF
D: .; size: few; V: TRBV10-3; J: TRBJ1-1; DNA: TGTGCCAGCAGTTACAGGTCGAACACTGAAGCTTTCTTT; CDR3: CASSYRSNTEAFF